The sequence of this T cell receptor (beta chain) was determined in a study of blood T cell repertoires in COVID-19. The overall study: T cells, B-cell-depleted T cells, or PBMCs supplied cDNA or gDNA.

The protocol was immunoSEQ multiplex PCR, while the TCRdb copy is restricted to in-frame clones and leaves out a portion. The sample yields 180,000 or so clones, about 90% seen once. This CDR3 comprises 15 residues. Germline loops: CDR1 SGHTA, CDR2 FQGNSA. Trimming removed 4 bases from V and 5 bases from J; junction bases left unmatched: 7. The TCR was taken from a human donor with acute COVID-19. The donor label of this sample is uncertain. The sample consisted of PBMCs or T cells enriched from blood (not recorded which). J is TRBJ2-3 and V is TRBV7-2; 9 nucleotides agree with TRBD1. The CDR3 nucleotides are TGTGCCAGCAGCTGGTGGGACAGGGATAAAGATACGCAGTATTTT. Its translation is CASSWWDRDKDTQYF.